This T cell receptor (beta chain) came from a study of blood T cells in healthy people across ages. The junction had 7 bases not matched to a gene; V was cut back by 4 bases and J by 4 bases. The CDR3 contains 15 residues. Germline V gene sequence: CDR1 LGHNA, CDR2 YSLEER. Together with a sample-barcoded 5' primer, a J-beta primer mix was included in a second PCR lasting about 7 to 11 cycles. Per-sample output comprised a minimum of 2.5 million paired-end reads containing CDR3. TCRdb ran MiXCR on the 5' RACE reads and lists one entry per CDR3 protein. Of 1.5 million to 2 million distinct CDR3 sequences in the sample, just under 50% were seen once.

The receptor was derived from a woman aged 40 to 50 in good health. The chain combines TRBV4-3 with TRBJ2-3; 8 nucleotides match TRBD1. The sequencing input was blood. CDR3 DNA sequence: TGCGCCAGCAGCCCCTCGACAGGGGCGGCAGATACGCAGTATTTT. Protein product: CASSPSTGAADTQYF.